This T cell receptor (beta chain) was documented in a study of OX40 agonist ivuxolimab in advanced cancers. The overall study: An agonistic human IgG2 monoclonal antibody against OX40 (CD134) was given. Among those enrolled, mean age was about 60 years (range roughly 20 to 79) and 82.7% were male.

Overall study results and limits: Compared with CD4+, CD8+ T cells on average had more expanded clones.

A word on this clone: Antigen unknown.

This CDR3 has 14 residues. Trimming removed 0 bases at V and 4 bases at J, with 8 bases between. Looked up from germline, CDR1 is SGHNT and CDR2 is YYREEE (reference sequence). Patients were excluded for autoimmune disease history or systemic immunosuppression. Repertoires were generated with immunoSEQ multiplex PCR, while TCRdb's copy carries only in-frame clones and drops some. The table shows some 75,000 clones, with 80% to 85% occurring only once. The rearrangement links TRBV5-4 to TRBJ1-5, with D hard to call. The source material was CD4+ or CD8+ T cells sorted from blood, sampled in a trial of the OX40 agonist ivuxolimab. This sequence was found in an adult with an advanced solid tumor such as melanoma, head and neck, liver or kidney cancer. The CDR3 loop is CASSLGGQNQPQHF. As DNA, the CDR3 is TGTGCCAGCAGCTTGGGGGGTCAAAATCAGCCCCAGCATTTT.